This is a list of T cell receptor beta chains from one sample in a study of blood T cell repertoires in COVID-19. Libraries were prepared by immunoSEQ multiplex PCR; TCRdb keeps only in-frame clonotypes and omits some of them. The sample shows approximately 200,000 clones, roughly 83% of them seen only once. The source material was PBMCs or T cells enriched from blood (not recorded which). Every receptor here comes from a woman in her 30s who had recovered from COVID-19. The conserved cysteine and the conserved F or W are not part of the CDR3 here.

V gene,J gene,CDR3 protein
TRBV5-5,TRBJ2-7,ASSLNRGSVYEQY
TRBV6-5,TRBJ1-5,ASSPLRSNQPQH
TRBV19,TRBJ2-1,ASSLLAGGPNEQF
TRBV6-5,TRBJ1-2,ASLGGRGGYT
TRBV29-1,TRBJ2-7,SVVDRGVSYEQY
TRBV28,TRBJ1-5,ASRSTLTKYSNQPQH
TRBV6-2/TRBV6-3,TRBJ2-1,ASSYEDSYNEQF
TRBV6-5,TRBJ2-4,ASSYFGQGKNIQY
TRBV25-1,TRBJ2-5,ASTGETQY
TRBV10-3,TRBJ2-3,ATRLEDTQY
TRBV6-5,TRBJ1-1,ASNTGGNTEAF
TRBV25-1,TRBJ1-1,ASSEPGTAGAF
TRBV5-1,TRBJ1-6,ASSLDGQGNSPLH
TRBV24-1,TRBJ2-3,ATSSGTGTDTQY
TRBV5-4,TRBJ2-3,ASSLFLAGSTDTQY
TRBV18,TRBJ2-3,ASSPGKTFSRTDTQY
TRBV19,TRBJ1-1,ASSIFQGMTNEAF
TRBV7-2,TRBJ2-1,ASSLVGGQGVPNNEQF
TRBV5-1,TRBJ2-1,ASSLTSGTGEQF
TRBV11-2,TRBJ2-1,ASSLAGHYNEQF
TRBV19,TRBJ2-5,ASSMRAVAGETQY
TRBV28,TRBJ2-3,ASSETGTRGTDTQY